The clone carrying this T cell receptor beta chain was recorded a few times. What it recognizes is unknown. The CDR3 is 14 residues long. Germline CDR1 reads DFQATT; CDR2 reads SNEGSKA (reference sequence). Trimming left V 5 bases short and J 2 bases short, with 15 bases between. The data originate from a study of blood T cells in healthy people across ages. Study-wide context: The capture of about one barcoded beta molecule per two T cells was achieved by template switching. Study-level findings and limits: Among T cells, TCR beta diversity per million cells dropped roughly linearly as age rose. Unknown donor CMV status possibly confounded expanded clonotype changes.

It was with a sample-barcoded 5' primer and a J-beta primer mix that a second PCR of roughly 7 to 12 cycles was run. A single record per CDR3 protein comes from TCRdb applying MiXCR to the 5' RACE reads. The sample lists more than 1,400,000 distinct CDR3 sequences; 35% to 45% were seen once. Roughly 10 milliliters of peripheral blood were drawn from each donor. The receptor was derived from a woman in her late teens or twenties in good health. The sample consisted of blood. The chain joins TRBV20-1 to TRBJ2-5, with D maybe TRBD1 (7 bases). This CDR3 is CSAPGGTAQETQYF. The DNA of the CDR3 is TGCAGTGCTCCCGGAGGGACAGCTCAAGAGACCCAGTACTTC.